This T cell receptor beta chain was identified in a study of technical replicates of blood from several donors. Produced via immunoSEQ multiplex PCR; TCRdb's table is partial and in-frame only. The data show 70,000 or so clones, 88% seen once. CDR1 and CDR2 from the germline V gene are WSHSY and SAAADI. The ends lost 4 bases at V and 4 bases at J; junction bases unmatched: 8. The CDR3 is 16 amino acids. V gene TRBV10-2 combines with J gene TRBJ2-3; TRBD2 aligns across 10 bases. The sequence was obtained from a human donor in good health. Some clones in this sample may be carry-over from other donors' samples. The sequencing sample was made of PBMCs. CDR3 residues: CASSAKTSGRSDTQYF. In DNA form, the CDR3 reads TGCGCCAGCAGTGCAAAGACTAGCGGGCGATCAGATACGCAGTATTTT.